These 15 T cell receptor beta chains were sequenced from one sample in a study of T cells in localized non-small cell lung cancer (dated by TCRdb to 2020 to 2022). The receptor library was made with the immunoSEQ multiplex PCR assay. What TCRdb holds here is the immuneACCESS table cut down to in-frame rearrangements. Part of the clones is not present; checked against another copy, under half of the missing clones reflect an unresolved V gene, and the others are unexplained. The sample table records about 59,000 clones; approximately 93% of these occur just once. The ten largest clones represent 15% to 20% of the sample. The input for sequencing was peripheral blood, taken before any cancer treatment. All receptors come from a man between 40 and 75 years old with stage I lung adenocarcinoma.

This clone has only a few counts. V and J are TRBV11-2 and TRBJ1-1; D ambiguous. CDR1 and CDR2 (germline): SGHAT, FQNNGV. CDR3 length equals 15 residues. With 2 bases removed from V and 4 bases from J, the gap between germline ends came to 14 bases. The CDR3 here is CASSLSPGLGTEAFF. The CDR3 DNA reads as TGTGCCAGCAGCTTATCGCCGGGATTAGGCACTGAAGCTTTCTTT.

The chain joins TRBV6-6 to TRBJ2-2; D gene uncertain. The CDR3 consists of 12 residues. V gave up 0 bases and J gave up 6 bases, with 2 bases separating them. CDR1 MNHNY and CDR2 SVGAGI come from the germline V gene (reference sequence). The CDR3 spells CASSYSAGELFF. In nucleotides, the CDR3 is TGTGCCAGCAGTTACTCTGCCGGGGAGCTGTTTTTT.

This sequence joins TRBV9 and TRBJ2-1; TRBD2 matches at 13 bases. CDR3 size: 16 residues. Germline V lookup: CDR1 SGDLS, CDR2 YYNGEE. V gave up 2 bases and J gave up 5 bases; unmatched junction bases: 4. The CDR3 sequence is CASSVSTSGGNNEQFF. CDR3 nucleotides: TGTGCCAGCAGCGTTTCGACTAGCGGGGGGAACAATGAGCAGTTCTTC. The full variable domain, with the rest looked up from reference TRBV9 and TRBJ2-1, is DSGVTQTPKHLITATGQRVTLRCSPRSGDLSVYWYQQSLDQGLQFLIQYYNGEERAKGNILERFSAQQFPDLHSELNLSSLELGDSALYFCASSVSTSGGNNEQFFGPGTRLTVL.

The chain joins TRBV6-5 to TRBJ1-2, with TRBD1 matching over 9 bases. After removal of 6 bases from V and 7 bases from J, the junction contained 6 bases not matched to a gene. Germline V lookup: CDR1 MNHEY, CDR2 SVGAGI. The CDR3 loop spans 13 amino acids. CDR3 region: CASRKQGAPGYTF. For the CDR3, the DNA is TGTGCCAGCAGGAAACAGGGGGCGCCTGGCTACACCTTC.

This sequence joins TRBV5-4 and TRBJ1-2, with unresolved D. CDR1 is SGHNT, CDR2 YYREEE, per germline (reference sequence). Trimming took 3 bases from V and 7 from J, leaving 19 bases between them. This CDR3 is built from 15 residues. The CDR3: CASSSPSGSPAGYTF. The CDR3 DNA reads TGTGCCAGCAGCTCCCCCTCCGGGAGTCCGGCTGGCTACACCTTC.

The V call is TRBV7-3, the J call TRBJ2-5, with TRBD1 matching over 7 bases. The CDR3 is made up of 15 amino acids. The V and J ends lost 5 bases and 2 bases, in that order; junction bases with no gene match: 8. CDR1 is SGHTA, CDR2 FQGTGA, per germline. For the CDR3, the DNA is TGTGCCAGCAGCCCGACAGGGACCCTACAAGAGACCCAGTACTTC. Protein sequence: CASSPTGTLQETQYF.

This clone was found a few times. The chain recombines TRBV9 with TRBJ1-5; the D gene is possibly TRBD1 (5 bases). The CDR3 is 18 amino acids. Looked up from germline, CDR1 is SGDLS and CDR2 is YYNGEE. Trimming cost V 3 bases and J 1 base, with 20 bases left between them. This CDR3 is CASSATPGAPESNQPQHF. CDR3 coding DNA: TGTGCCAGCAGCGCAACCCCTGGGGCCCCAGAGAGCAATCAGCCCCAGCATTTT. The entire variable domain, with the rest obtained from reference TRBV9 and TRBJ1-5, is as follows: DSGVTQTPKHLITATGQRVTLRCSPRSGDLSVYWYQQSLDQGLQFLIQYYNGEERAKGNILERFSAQQFPDLHSELNLSSLELGDSALYFCASSATPGAPESNQPQHFGDGTRLSIL.

The chain uses TRBV2 and TRBJ1-1; D is unresolved. Germline V lookup: CDR1 SNHLY, CDR2 FYNNEI. This CDR3 region has 11 residues. V shed 0 bases and J shed 12 bases, with 8 bases lying between them. CDR3 sequence (DNA): TGTGCCAGCAGTGAAGCCCGACTCTCTTTCTTT. Protein product: CASSEARLSFF.

This clone is medium-sized (0.01 to 0.1%). This chain uses TRBV6-5 with TRBJ2-3; D unclear. Trimming took 6 bases from V and 2 from J, leaving 9 bases between them. Germline V gene sequence: CDR1 MNHEY, CDR2 SVGAGI. The CDR3 covers 13 residues. CDR3 sequence reads: CASSPLFTDTQYF. Here the CDR3 DNA reads TGTGCCAGCAGCCCCCTCTTCACAGATACGCAGTATTTT.

V usage is TRBV5-1 and J usage is TRBJ2-3, with 7 bases fitting TRBD2. The CDR3 extends over 13 amino acids. V was pared by 2 bases and J by 4 bases, with 1 base of the junction left unmatched. Per the germline V gene, CDR1 is SGHRS and CDR2 is YFSETQ. Here the CDR3 reads CASSFAGADTQYF. The CDR3 DNA is TGCGCCAGCAGCTTTGCGGGGGCAGATACGCAGTATTTT.

The chain couples TRBV5-1 to TRBJ1-1; D perhaps matches TRBD1 (5 bases). Germline V gene sequence: CDR1 SGHRS, CDR2 YFSETQ. V was clipped by 0 bases and J by 9 bases, with 12 bases between them. This CDR3 comprises 13 residues. The CDR3 here is CASSLDVGLKAFF. CDR3 nucleotide sequence: TGCGCCAGCAGCTTGGATGTGGGACTGAAAGCTTTCTTT.

This sequence joins TRBV5-1 and TRBJ2-7, with D perhaps TRBD2 (6 bases). Germline V gene lookup returns CDR1 SGHRS and CDR2 YFSETQ. V lost 0 bases and J lost 6, with 10 bases in between. The CDR3 is made up of 13 amino acids. The CDR3 sequence is CASSLEWRGEQYF. The CDR3 nucleotides are TGCGCCAGCAGCTTGGAGTGGCGGGGCGAGCAGTACTTC.

The chain employs TRBV2 and TRBJ2-5, with TRBD2 matching over 7 bases. Trimming at V came to 8 bases and at J to 4 bases, leaving 4 bases not matched to a gene. Germline V gene lookup returns CDR1 SNHLY and CDR2 FYNNEI. This CDR3 comprises 12 residues. CDR3 amino acids: CASVGRGETQYF. Here the CDR3 DNA reads TGTGCCAGCGTTGGGAGGGGAGAGACCCAGTACTTC.

V usage is TRBV9 and J usage is TRBJ2-1; TRBD2 aligns across 7 bases. J was trimmed by 1 base and V by 4 bases; bases with no gene match: 5. This CDR3 is built from 15 residues. Germline CDR1 and CDR2: SGDLS and YYNGEE. The CDR3 loop is CASSPPGGSYNEQFF. Here the CDR3 DNA reads TGTGCCAGCAGCCCACCGGGGGGATCCTACAATGAGCAGTTCTTC.

The chain links TRBV7-3 to TRBJ1-2; the match to TRBD1 covers 8 bases. Germline CDR1 is SGHTA and CDR2 is FQGTGA. This CDR3 is 16 amino acids long. J gave up 4 bases and V 5 bases, and 12 bases lay outside the gene matches. The CDR3 DNA follows: TGTGCCAGCAGCCCATGGGGGGGGACAGGATCCTATGGCTACACCTTC. It specifies CASSPWGGTGSYGYTF.